Sequencing of this T cell receptor delta chain was carried out in a study of γδ T cells in repeated Plasmodium falciparum infection. Study observations and caveats: In Vdelta2-negative, largely Vdelta1+, gammadelta repertoires, repeated controlled infections appeared to drive clonal selection waves.

Per germline, CDR1 TSWWSYY and CDR2 QGS. This CDR3 comprises 19 residues. Vgamma9/Vdelta2+ and Vdelta2-negative gammadelta T cells were flow-sorted from PBMC for bulk sequencing. As for this clone: What it recognizes is unknown. This DNA's translation and the protein TCRdb lists, from a much larger clone, do not match at residue 16, likely due to a read error; the protein shown is translated from the DNA.

Sequencing covered both gamma and delta TCR chains per sample. TCRdb re-called the multiplex PCR reads using CATT. Here the sample spans 50,000 or so delta-chain clones, roughly 1.6% being singletons. This clonotype was obtained from a pool of human donors (malaria-infected and uninfected, not separated). V and J are TRDV1 and TRDJ1; 11 bases map to TRDD3. The J gene, absent from TCRdb, was called here by matching the DNA to germline. Sequenced: gamma-delta T cells from blood. The CDR3 DNA follows: TGTGCTCTTGGGGAACTTCCTCACAACTGGGGGATATGCAACGATAGACTCATCTTT. Translated, it gives CALGELPHNWGICNDRLIF.